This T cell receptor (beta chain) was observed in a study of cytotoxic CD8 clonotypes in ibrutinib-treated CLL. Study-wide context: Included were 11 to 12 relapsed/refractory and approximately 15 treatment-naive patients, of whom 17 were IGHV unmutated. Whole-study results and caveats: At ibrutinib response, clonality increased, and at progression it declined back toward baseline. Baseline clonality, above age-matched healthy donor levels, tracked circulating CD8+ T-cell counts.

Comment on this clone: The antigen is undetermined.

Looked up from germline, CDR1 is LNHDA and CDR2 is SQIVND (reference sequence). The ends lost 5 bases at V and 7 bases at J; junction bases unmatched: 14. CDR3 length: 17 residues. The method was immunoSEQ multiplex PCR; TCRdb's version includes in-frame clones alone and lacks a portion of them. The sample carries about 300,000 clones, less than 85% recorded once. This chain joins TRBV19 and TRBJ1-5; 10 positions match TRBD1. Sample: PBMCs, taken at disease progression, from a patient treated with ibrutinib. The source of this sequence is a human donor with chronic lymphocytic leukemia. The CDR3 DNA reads TGTGCCAGTAGTTCCCTAGGGACAGGGGAGTTGGGACAGCCCCAGCATTTT. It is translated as CASSSLGTGELGQPQHF.